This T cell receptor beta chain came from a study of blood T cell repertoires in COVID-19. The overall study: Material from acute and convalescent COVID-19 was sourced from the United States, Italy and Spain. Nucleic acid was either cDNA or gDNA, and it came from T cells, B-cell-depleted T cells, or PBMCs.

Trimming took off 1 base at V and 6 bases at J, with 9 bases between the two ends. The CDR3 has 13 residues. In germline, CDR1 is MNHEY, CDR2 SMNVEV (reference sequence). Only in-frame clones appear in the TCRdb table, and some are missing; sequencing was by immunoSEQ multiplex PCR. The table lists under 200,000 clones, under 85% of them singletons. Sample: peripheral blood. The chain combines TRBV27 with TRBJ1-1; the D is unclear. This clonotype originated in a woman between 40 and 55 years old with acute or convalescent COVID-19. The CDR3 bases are TGTGCCAGCAGTTTATATCCACGGGCTGAAGCTTTCTTT. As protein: CASSLYPRAEAFF.